This TCR beta chain was captured in a study of human T cells and chemical hapten exposure. Stated time point: patch test 1, 2 weeks after DPC sensitization. Stated treatment: therapeutic diphenylcyclopropenone sensitization with weekly scalp DPC. Ahead of each patch test application, blood was drawn. Extraction of total RNA was performed on unfractionated whole blood. TCRdb re-analysed the RACE reads in MiXCR, keeping a single row per CDR3 protein. The sample records 150,000 to 200,000 distinct CDR3 sequences, around 13% being singletons. The CDR3 has 15 amino acids. Germline loops: CDR1 SGHNT, CDR2 YYREEE (reference sequence). The germline V and J ends were trimmed by 0 bases and 5 bases, with 13 bases remaining between them.

This sample comprised whole blood, obtained in connection with sensitization to the hapten diphenylcyclopropenone (DPC). This sequence joins TRBV5-4 and TRBJ2-3; tentatively, D is TRBD2 (6 bases). The clonotype comes from a woman between 25 and 40 years old with alopecia areata. Some clones in this sample may be carry-over from other donors' samples. CDR3 DNA: TGTGCCAGCAGCTTGGGCGGGGCTGCCGGAGATACGCAGTATTTT. Protein sequence: CASSLGGAAGDTQYF.